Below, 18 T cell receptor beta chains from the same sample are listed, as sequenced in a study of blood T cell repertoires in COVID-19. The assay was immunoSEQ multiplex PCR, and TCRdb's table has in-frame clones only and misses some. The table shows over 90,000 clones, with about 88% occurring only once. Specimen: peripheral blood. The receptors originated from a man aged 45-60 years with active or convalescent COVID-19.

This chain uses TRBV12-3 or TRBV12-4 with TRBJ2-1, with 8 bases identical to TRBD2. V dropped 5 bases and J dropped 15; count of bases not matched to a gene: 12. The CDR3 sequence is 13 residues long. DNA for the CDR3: TGTGCCAGCAGTCCGGGGGCGGGGACTAGTGTGTTCTTC. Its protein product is CASSPGAGTSVFF.

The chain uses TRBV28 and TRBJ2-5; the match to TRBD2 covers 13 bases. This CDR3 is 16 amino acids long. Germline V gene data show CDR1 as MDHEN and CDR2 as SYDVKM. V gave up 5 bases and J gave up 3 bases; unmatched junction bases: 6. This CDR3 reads CASSPPGTSGEETQYF. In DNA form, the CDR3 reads TGTGCCAGCAGTCCGCCTGGGACTAGCGGGGAAGAGACCCAGTACTTC.

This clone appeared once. The CDR3 DNA follows: TGTGCCAGCAGCTTAGTAGCGGGGAAGAGAACAGATACGCAGTATTTT. This translates into CASSLVAGKRTDTQYF. The chain recombines TRBV11-2 with TRBJ2-3; 8 nucleotides match TRBD2. V was clipped by 1 base and J by 3 bases; unmatched bases: 6. This CDR3 region has 16 residues. The germline V gene encodes CDR1 SGHAT and CDR2 FQNNGV. Complete variable domain (other parts from reference TRBV11-2 and TRBJ2-3): EAGVAQSPRYKIIEKRQSVAFWCNPISGHATLYWYQQILGQGPKLLIQFQNNGVVDDSQLPKDRFSAERLKGVDSTLKIQPAKLEDSAVYLCASSLVAGKRTDTQYFGPGTRLTVL.

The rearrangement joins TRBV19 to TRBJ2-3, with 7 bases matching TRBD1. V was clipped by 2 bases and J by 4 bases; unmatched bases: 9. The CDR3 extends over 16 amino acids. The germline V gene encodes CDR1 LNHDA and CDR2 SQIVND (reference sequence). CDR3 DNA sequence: TGTGCCAGTAGTATACCAAGACAGGGATCATCAGATACGCAGTATTTT. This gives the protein CASSIPRQGSSDTQYF.

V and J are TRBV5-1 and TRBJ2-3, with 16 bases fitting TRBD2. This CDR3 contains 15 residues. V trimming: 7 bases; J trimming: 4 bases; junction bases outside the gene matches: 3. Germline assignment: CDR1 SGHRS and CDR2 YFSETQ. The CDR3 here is CASGTSGGAADTQYF. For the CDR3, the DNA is TGCGCCAGCGGGACTAGCGGGGGGGCCGCAGATACGCAGTATTTT.

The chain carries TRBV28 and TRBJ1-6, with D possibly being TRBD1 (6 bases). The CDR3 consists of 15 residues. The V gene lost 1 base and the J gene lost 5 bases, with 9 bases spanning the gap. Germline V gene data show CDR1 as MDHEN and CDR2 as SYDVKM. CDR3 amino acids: CASSLSDRNNSPLHF. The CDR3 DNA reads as TGTGCCAGCAGTTTATCAGACAGGAATAATTCACCCCTCCACTTT.

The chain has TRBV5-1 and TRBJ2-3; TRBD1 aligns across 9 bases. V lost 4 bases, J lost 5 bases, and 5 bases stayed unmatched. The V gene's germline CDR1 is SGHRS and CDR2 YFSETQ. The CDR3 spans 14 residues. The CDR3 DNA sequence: TGCGCCAGCAGCCCCGGGACAGGGATAGATACGCAGTATTTT. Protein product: CASSPGTGIDTQYF.

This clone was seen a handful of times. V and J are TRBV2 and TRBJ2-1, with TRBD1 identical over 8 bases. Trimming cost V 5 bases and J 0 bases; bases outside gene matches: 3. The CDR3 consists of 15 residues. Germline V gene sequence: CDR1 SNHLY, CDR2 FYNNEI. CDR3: CASSSTGGSYNEQFF. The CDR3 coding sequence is TGTGCCAGCAGTTCAACAGGGGGCTCCTACAATGAGCAGTTCTTC.

CDR3 residues: CASSRQGAKGYTF. CDR3 bases: TGTGCCAGCAGCCGACAGGGGGCGAAAGGCTACACCTTC. The rearrangement links TRBV11-1 to TRBJ1-2; 10 bases align to TRBD1. The V and J ends lost 5 bases and 8 bases, in that order; junction bases with no gene match: 5. CDR3 length equals 13 residues. Germline values: CDR1 SGHAT, CDR2 FQDESV (reference sequence).

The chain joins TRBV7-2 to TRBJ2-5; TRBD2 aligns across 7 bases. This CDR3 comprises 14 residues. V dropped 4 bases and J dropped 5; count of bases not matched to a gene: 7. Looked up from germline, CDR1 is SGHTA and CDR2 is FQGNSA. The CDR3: CASSSRTSRETQYF. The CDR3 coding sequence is TGTGCCAGCAGCTCACGGACTAGTCGGGAGACCCAGTACTTC.

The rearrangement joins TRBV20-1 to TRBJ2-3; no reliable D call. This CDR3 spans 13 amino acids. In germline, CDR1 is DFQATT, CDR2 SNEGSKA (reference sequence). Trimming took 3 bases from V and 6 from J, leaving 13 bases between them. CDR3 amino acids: CSASAPTTDTQYF. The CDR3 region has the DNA TGCAGTGCTAGTGCCCCCACTACGGATACGCAGTATTTT.

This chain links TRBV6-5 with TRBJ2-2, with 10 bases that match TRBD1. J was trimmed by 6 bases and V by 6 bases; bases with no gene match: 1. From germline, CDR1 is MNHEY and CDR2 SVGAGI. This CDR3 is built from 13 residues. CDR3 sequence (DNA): TGTGCCAGCAGGGACAGGGGGGCCGGGGAGCTGTTTTTT. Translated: CASRDRGAGELFF.

The CDR3 nucleotides read TGTGCCAGCAGCCCAACGGGGGGGCCTGGCTCCTACGAGCAGTACGTC. It is translated as CASSPTGGPGSYEQYV. The chain couples TRBV7-9 to TRBJ2-7, with 8 bases identical to TRBD2. Germline assignment: CDR1 SEHNR and CDR2 FQNEAQ (reference sequence). The ends lost 5 bases at V and 0 bases at J; junction bases unmatched: 9. The CDR3 spans 16 residues.

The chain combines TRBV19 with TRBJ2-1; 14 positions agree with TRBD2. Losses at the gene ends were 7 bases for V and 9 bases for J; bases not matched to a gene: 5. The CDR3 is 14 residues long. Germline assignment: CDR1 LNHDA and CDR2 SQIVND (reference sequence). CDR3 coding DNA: TGTGCCAGTATGACTAGCGGGGGGGCGGGTGAGCAGTTCTTC. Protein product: CASMTSGGAGEQFF.

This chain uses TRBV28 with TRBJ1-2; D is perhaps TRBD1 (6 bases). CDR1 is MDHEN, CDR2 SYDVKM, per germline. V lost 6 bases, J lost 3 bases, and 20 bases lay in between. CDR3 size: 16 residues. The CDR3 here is CASSSNPSQGDYGYTF. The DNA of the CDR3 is TGTGCCAGCAGCTCCAACCCATCACAGGGAGACTATGGCTACACCTTC.

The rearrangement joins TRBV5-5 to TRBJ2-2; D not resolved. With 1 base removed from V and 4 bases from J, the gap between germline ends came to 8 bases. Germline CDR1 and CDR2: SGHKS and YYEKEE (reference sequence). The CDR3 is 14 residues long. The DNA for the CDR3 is TGTGCCAGCAGCTTGAGCGCGACCACCGGGGAGCTGTTTTTT. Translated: CASSLSATTGELFF.

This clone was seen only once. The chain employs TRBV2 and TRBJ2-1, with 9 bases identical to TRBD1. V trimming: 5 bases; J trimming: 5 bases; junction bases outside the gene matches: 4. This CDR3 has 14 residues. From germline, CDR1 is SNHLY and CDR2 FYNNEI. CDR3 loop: CASSRDRANNEQFF. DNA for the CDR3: TGTGCCAGCAGTCGGGACAGGGCGAACAATGAGCAGTTCTTC.

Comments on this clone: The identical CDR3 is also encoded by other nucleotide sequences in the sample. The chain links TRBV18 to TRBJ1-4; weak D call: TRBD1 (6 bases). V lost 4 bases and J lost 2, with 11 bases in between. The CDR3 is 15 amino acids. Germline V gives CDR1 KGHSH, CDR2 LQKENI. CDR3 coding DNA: TGTGCCAGCTCACTGACAGGAGGTACTAATGAAAAACTGTTTTTT. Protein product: CASSLTGGTNEKLFF.